This entry features one TCR beta chain sequence. The antigen is undetermined. PCR used 60 Vbeta primers and 13 Jbeta primers. Produced via immunoSEQ multiplex PCR; TCRdb's table is partial and in-frame only. The sample has about 150,000 clones; approximately 71% are singletons. These data belong to a study of cytomegalovirus exposure and HLA in healthy donors. Notes on the study in general: TCR beta chains associated with HLA were, in a later analysis, more clonally expanded than equally common others. Researchers reportedly found TCR beta sequences accurately predicted most subjects' HLA-A and HLA-B alleles. V segments that were indistinguishable, TRBV6-2 and TRBV6-3 among them, were omitted from analysis.

The V segment lost 6 bases and the J segment 7 bases; nucleotides outside the gene matches: 14. Germline CDR1 and CDR2: SEHNR and FQNEAQ (reference sequence). This CDR3 comprises 17 residues. The sequenced sample consisted of PBMCs. The source of this sequence is a young man in good health and CMV-seropositive. V and J are TRBV7-9 and TRBJ2-1; 11 positions agree with TRBD2. The CDR3 DNA sequence: TGTGCCAGCAGTCCTACATTTAGCGGGAGGGCTAAGAATGAGCAGTTCTTC. It is translated as CASSPTFSGRAKNEQFF.